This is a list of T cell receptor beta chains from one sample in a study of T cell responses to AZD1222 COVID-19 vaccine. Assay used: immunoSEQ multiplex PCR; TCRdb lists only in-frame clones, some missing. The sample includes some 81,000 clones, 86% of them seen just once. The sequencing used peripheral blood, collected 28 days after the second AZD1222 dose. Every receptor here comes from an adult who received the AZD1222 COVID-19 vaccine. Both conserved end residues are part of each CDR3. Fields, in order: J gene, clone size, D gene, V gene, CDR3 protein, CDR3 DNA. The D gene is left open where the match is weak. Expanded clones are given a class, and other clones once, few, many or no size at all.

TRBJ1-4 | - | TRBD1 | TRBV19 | CASSMRGHGQGDEKLFF | TGTGCCAGTAGTATGAGGGGACACGGCCAGGGGGATGAAAAACTGTTTTTT
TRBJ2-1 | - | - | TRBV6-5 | CASLRVPYNEQFF | TGTGCCAGTCTCCGGGTTCCTTACAATGAGCAGTTCTTC
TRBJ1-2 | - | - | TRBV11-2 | CASSLDPGRRGYTF | TGTGCCAGCAGCTTAGATCCAGGGCGACGGGGCTACACCTTC
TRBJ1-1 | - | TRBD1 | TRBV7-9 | CASSLTGANTEAFF | TGTGCCAGCAGCTTAACAGGGGCGAACACTGAAGCTTTCTTT
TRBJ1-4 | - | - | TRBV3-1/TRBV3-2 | CASSQVGAGVTNEKLFF | TGTGCCAGCAGCCAAGTGGGCGCAGGTGTCACTAATGAAAAACTGTTTTTT
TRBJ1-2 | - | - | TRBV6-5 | CASSLRGSHGYTF | TGTGCCAGCAGCCTCAGGGGATCACACGGCTACACCTTC
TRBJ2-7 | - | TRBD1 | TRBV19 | CASSRNTGGGNYEQYF | TGTGCCAGTAGTCGAAACACAGGGGGCGGAAACTACGAGCAGTACTTC
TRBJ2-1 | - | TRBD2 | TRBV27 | CASSSRTSGDHNEQFF | TGTGCCAGCAGTTCGCGGACTAGCGGGGACCACAATGAGCAGTTCTTC
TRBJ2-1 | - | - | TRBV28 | CASSSTPFSYNEQFF | TGTGCCAGCAGTTCGACACCTTTTTCCTACAATGAGCAGTTCTTC
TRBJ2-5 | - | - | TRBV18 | CASSSIRETQYF | TGTGCCAGCTCATCGATTCGAGAGACCCAGTACTTC
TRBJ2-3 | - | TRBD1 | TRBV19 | CASSRFTGTGGPDTQYF | TGTGCCAGTAGTAGGTTTACCGGGACAGGGGGACCAGATACGCAGTATTTT
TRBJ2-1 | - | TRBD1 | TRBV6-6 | CASSGQGASSNEQFF | TGTGCCAGCAGTGGCCAGGGGGCTAGTAGTAATGAGCAGTTCTTC
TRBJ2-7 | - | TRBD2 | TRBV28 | CASSPPGLPPYEQYF | TGTGCCAGCAGTCCTCCGGGACTACCACCCTACGAGCAGTACTTC
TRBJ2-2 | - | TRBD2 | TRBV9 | CASSVDLLAGGTGELFF | TGTGCCAGCAGCGTAGATTTACTAGCGGGAGGGACCGGGGAGCTGTTTTTT
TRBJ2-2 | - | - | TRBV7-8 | CASSPWAREWGELFF | TGTGCCAGCAGCCCATGGGCTAGGGAATGGGGGGAGCTGTTTTTT
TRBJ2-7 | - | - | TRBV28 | CASSPPGKGTYEQYF | TGTGCCAGCAGCCCACCGGGGAAAGGGACCTACGAGCAGTACTTC
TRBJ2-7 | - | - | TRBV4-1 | CASSPSEDTGAFYEQYF | TGCGCCAGCAGCCCATCCGAGGACACAGGCGCTTTCTACGAGCAGTACTTC
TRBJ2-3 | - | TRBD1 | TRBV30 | CAWSVGQGETDTQYF | TGTGCCTGGAGTGTGGGGCAGGGGGAAACAGATACGCAGTATTTT
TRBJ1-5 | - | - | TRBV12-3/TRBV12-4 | CASSFQSRPQHF | TGTGCCAGCAGTTTCCAATCTCGGCCCCAGCATTTT
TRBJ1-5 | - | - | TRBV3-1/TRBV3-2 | CASSQPGKQPQHF | TGTGCCAGCAGCCAACCAGGGAAACAGCCCCAGCATTTT
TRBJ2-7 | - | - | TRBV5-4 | CASSPAGTKGEQYF | TGTGCCAGCAGCCCAGCCGGGACCAAAGGGGAGCAGTACTTC
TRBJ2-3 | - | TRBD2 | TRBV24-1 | CATSDLQAGVSDTQYF | TGTGCCACCAGTGATTTGCAGGCGGGAGTCTCAGATACGCAGTATTTT
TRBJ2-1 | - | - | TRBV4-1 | CASSRGTIYNEQFF | TGCGCCAGCAGCCGGGGGACGATCTACAATGAGCAGTTCTTC
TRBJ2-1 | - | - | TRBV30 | CAWSVYEQFF | TGTGCCTGGAGTGTTTATGAGCAGTTCTTC
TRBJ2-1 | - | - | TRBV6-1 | CASSPHIGDNEQFF | TGTGCCAGCAGCCCCCATATTGGGGACAATGAGCAGTTCTTC
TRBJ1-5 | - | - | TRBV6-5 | CASTRQSNQPQHF | TGTGCCAGCACCCGGCAGAGCAATCAGCCCCAGCATTTT
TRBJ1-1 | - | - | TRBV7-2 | CASSRFGQQSEAFF | TGTGCCAGCAGCCGCTTCGGACAGCAGAGTGAAGCTTTCTTT
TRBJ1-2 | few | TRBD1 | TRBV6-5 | CASSWQGAGGYTF | TGTGCCAGCAGTTGGCAGGGGGCGGGAGGCTACACCTTC
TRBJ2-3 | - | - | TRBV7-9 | CAIERGTDTQYF | TGTGCCATCGAACGCGGCACAGATACGCAGTATTTT
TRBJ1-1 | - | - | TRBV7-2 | CASSAEGGNTEAFF | TGTGCCAGCAGCGCCGAGGGGGGAAACACTGAAGCTTTCTTT
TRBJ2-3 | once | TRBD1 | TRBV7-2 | CASSVGQGVDTQYF | TGTGCCAGCTCAGTGGGGCAGGGGGTAGATACGCAGTATTTT
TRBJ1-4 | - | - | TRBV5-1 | CASRVRGVNEKLFF | TGCGCCAGCAGGGTTAGAGGGGTCAATGAAAAACTGTTTTTT
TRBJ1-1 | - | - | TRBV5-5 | CASSLGLHNTEAFF | TGTGCCAGCAGCTTGGGTCTCCACAACACTGAAGCTTTCTTT
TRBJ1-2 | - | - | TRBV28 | CASSLGTPNYGYTF | TGTGCCAGCAGTTTAGGGACACCTAACTATGGCTACACCTTC
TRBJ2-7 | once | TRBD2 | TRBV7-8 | CASSRAGGPRNEQYF | TGTGCCAGCAGCCGAGCGGGAGGGCCTAGGAACGAGCAGTACTTC
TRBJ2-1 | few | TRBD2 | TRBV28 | CASSLSAGSGAYNEQFF | TGTGCCAGCAGTTTATCGGCGGGAAGCGGGGCCTACAATGAGCAGTTCTTC
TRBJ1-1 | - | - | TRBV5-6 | CASRGKMNTEAFF | TGTGCCAGTAGAGGGAAAATGAACACTGAAGCTTTCTTT
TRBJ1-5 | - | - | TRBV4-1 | CASSQDWRDQPQHF | TGCGCCAGCAGCCAAGATTGGAGGGACCAGCCCCAGCATTTT
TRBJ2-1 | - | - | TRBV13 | CASSFGGVDNEQFF | TGTGCCAGCAGCTTTGGGGGAGTGGACAATGAGCAGTTCTTC
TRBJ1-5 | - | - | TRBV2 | CASSPGHYSNQPQHF | TGTGCCAGCAGCCCCGGCCACTATAGCAATCAGCCCCAGCATTTT